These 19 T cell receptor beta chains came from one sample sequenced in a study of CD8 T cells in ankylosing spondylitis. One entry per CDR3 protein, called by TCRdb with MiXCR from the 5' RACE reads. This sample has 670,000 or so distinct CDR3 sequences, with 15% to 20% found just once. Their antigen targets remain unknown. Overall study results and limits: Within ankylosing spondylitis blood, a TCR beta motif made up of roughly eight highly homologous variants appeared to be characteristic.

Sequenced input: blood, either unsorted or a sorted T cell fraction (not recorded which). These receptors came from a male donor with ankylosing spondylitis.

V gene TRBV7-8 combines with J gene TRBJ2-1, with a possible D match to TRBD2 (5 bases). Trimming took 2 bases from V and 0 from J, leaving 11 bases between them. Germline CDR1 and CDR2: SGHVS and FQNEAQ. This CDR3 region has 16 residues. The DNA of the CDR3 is TGTGCCAGCAGCTTAACGCGGGTAGGCTCCTACAATGAGCAGTTCTTC. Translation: CASSLTRVGSYNEQFF.

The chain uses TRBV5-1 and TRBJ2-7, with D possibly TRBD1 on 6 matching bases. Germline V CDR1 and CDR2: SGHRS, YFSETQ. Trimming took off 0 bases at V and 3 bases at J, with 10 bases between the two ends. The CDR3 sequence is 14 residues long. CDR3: CASSLEQGRYEQYF. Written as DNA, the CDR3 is TGCGCCAGCAGCTTGGAACAGGGCCGCTACGAGCAGTACTTC.

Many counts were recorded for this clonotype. CDR3 loop: CASSPYRDRVNEQYF. Written as DNA, the CDR3 is TGTGCCAGCTCACCATACCGGGACAGGGTCAACGAGCAGTACTTC. V gene TRBV18 combines with J gene TRBJ2-7; the match to TRBD1 covers 9 bases. Germline CDR1 is KGHSH and CDR2 is LQKENI. The CDR3 length is 15 residues. J lost 5 bases, V lost 2 bases, and 7 bases had no gene match.

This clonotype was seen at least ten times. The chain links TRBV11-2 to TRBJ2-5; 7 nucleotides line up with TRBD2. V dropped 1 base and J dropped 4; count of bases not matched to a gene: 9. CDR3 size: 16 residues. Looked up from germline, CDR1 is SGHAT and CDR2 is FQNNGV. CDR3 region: CASSLGGGGGAETQYF. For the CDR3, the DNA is TGTGCCAGCAGCTTAGGGGGGGGGGGAGGCGCAGAGACCCAGTACTTC.

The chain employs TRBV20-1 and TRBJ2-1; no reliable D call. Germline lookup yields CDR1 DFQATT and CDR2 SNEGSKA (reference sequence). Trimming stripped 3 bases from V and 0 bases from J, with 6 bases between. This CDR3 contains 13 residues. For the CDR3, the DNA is TGCAGTGCTAGTATCTCCTCCTACAATGAGCAGTTCTTC. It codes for CSASISSYNEQFF.

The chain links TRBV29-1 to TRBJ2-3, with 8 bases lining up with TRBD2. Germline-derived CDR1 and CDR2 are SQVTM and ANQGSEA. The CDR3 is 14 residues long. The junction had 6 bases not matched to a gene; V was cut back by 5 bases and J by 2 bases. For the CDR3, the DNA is TGCAGCGTTCTAGGACTAGCAAACACAGATACGCAGTATTTT. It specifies CSVLGLANTDTQYF.

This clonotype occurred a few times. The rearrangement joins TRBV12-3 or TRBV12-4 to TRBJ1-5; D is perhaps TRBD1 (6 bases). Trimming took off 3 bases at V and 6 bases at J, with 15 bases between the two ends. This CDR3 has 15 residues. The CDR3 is CASSFSSQGSQPQHF. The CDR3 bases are TGTGCCAGCAGTTTTAGTTCCCAGGGGAGTCAGCCCCAGCATTTT.

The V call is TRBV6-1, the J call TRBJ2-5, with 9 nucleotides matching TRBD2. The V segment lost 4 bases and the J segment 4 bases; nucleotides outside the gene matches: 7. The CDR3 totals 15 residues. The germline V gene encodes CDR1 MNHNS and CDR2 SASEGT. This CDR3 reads CASSATSGETETQYF. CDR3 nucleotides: TGTGCCAGCAGTGCGACTAGCGGTGAGACAGAGACCCAGTACTTC.

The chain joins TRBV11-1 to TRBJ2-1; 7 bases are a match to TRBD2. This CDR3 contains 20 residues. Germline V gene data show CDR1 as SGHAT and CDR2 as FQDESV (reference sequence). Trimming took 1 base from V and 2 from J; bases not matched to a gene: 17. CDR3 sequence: CASSLVTILAVERTYNEQFF. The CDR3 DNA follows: TGTGCCAGCAGCTTAGTTACCATTCTAGCGGTCGAGCGAACCTACAATGAGCAGTTCTTC. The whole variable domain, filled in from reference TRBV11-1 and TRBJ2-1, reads EAEVAQSPRYKITEKSQAVAFWCDPISGHATLYWYRQILGQGPELLVQFQDESVVDDSQLPKDRFSAERLKGVDSTLKIQPAELGDSAMYLCASSLVTILAVERTYNEQFFGPGTRLTVL.

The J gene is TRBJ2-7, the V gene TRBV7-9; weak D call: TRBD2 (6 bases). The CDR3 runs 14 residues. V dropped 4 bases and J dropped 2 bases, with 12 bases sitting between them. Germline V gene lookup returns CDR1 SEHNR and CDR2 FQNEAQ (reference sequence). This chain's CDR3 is CASSSRLEPYEQYF. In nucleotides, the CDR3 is TGTGCCAGCAGCTCGAGACTAGAGCCCTACGAGCAGTACTTC. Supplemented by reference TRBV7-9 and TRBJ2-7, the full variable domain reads DTGVSQNPRHKITKRGQNVTFRCDPISEHNRLYWYRQTLGQGPEFLTYFQNEAQLEKSRLLSDRFSAERPKGSFSTLEIQRTEQGDSAMYLCASSSRLEPYEQYFGPGTRLTVT.

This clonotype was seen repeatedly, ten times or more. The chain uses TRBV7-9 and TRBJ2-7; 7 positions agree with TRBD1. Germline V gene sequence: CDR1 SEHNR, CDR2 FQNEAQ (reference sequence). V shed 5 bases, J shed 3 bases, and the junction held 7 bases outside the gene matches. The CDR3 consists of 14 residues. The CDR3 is CASSARDSSYEQYF. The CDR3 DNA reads TGTGCCAGCAGCGCCCGGGACAGCAGCTACGAGCAGTACTTC. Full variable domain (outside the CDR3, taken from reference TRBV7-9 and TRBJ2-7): DTGVSQNPRHKITKRGQNVTFRCDPISEHNRLYWYRQTLGQGPEFLTYFQNEAQLEKSRLLSDRFSAERPKGSFSTLEIQRTEQGDSAMYLCASSARDSSYEQYFGPGTRLTVT.

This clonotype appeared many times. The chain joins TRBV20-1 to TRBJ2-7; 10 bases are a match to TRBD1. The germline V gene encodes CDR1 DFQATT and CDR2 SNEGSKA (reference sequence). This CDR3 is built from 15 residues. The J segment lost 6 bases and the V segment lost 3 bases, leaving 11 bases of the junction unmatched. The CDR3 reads CSARRTGGEGSEQYF. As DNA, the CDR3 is TGCAGTGCTAGGCGGACAGGGGGAGAGGGGAGCGAGCAGTACTTC.

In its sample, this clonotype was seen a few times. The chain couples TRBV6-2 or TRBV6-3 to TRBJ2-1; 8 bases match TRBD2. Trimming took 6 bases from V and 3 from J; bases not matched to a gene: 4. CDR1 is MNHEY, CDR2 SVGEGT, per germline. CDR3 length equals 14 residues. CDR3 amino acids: CASRPGGIYNEQFF. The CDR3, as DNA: TGTGCCAGCAGACCGGGGGGGATCTACAATGAGCAGTTCTTC.

The CDR3 DNA reads as TGCAGTGCTCCCCGATATGGACAGCCGAACACTGAAGCTTTCTTT. Its translation: CSAPRYGQPNTEAFF. The rearrangement links TRBV20-1 to TRBJ1-1; perhaps TRBD1 as D (6 bases). The CDR3 spans 15 residues. The ends were cut back, 5 bases at V and 1 base at J, with 17 bases in the middle. CDR1 is DFQATT, CDR2 SNEGSKA, per germline (reference sequence).

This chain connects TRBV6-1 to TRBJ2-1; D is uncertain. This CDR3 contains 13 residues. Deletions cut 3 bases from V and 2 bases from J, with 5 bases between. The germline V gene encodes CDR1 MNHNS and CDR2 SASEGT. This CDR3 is CASSERAYNEQFF. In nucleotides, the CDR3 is TGTGCCAGCAGTGAGCGCGCCTACAATGAGCAGTTCTTC.

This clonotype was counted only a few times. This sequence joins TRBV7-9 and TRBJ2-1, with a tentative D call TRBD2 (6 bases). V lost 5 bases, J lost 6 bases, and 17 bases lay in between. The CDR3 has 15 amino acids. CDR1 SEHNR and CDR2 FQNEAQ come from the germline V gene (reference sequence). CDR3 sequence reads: CASSHPTLALNEQFF. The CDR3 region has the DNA TGTGCCAGCAGCCATCCAACCCTAGCGCTCAATGAGCAGTTCTTC.

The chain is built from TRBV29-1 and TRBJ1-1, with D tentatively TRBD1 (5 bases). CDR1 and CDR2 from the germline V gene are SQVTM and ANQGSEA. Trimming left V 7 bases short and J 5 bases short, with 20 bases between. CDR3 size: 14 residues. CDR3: CSAHGGRGGTEAFF. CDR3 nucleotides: TGCAGCGCCCATGGGGGGAGGGGAGGGACTGAAGCTTTCTTT.

The CDR3 sequence: CASRPGPGQNTGELFF. The CDR3 DNA reads as TGTGCCAGCAGACCAGGGCCGGGGCAGAACACCGGGGAGCTGTTTTTT. V gene TRBV12-3 or TRBV12-4 combines with J gene TRBJ2-2, with D tentatively TRBD1 or TRBD2 (5 bases each). The V and J ends lost 6 bases and 1 base respectively, with 15 bases between them. CDR3 length equals 16 residues.

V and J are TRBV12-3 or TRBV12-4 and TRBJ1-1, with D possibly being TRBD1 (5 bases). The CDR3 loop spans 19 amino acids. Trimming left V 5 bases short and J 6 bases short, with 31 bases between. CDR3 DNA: TGTGCCAGCAGTGCCCATTTGCGGGACGGGAAACGTAGTTACGCTGAAGCTTTCTTT. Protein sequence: CASSAHLRDGKRSYAEAFF.